This section outlines one TCR beta chain sequence together with its context. In the authors' workflow: Reference gene primer amplification yielded estimated nucleated cell counts. Using immunoSEQ multiplex PCR, the repertoire was profiled, and TCRdb retains in-frame clones only, with some absent. That table supplies the V and J calls and clone size; D and trimming were determined from the DNA. This table has around 290,000 clones, about 88% appearing once. This sample is drawn from a study of blood T cell repertoires in COVID-19. Study background: PBMCs, B-cell-depleted T cells, or T cells were the source of the cDNA or gDNA that made up the material.

Those enrolled in Seattle joined during active infection and were followed longitudinally afterward. This CDR3 is built from 12 residues. Trimming at V came to 8 bases and at J to 6 bases, leaving 1 base not matched to a gene. CDR1 LNHDA and CDR2 SQIVND come from the germline V gene (reference sequence). The TCR originated in a woman aged 70 to 79 with COVID-19, enrolled during active disease. The chain couples TRBV19 to TRBJ1-5; 10 nucleotides agree with TRBD1. Sequenced input: peripheral blood. CDR3 protein: CASGTGVQPQHF. The CDR3, as DNA: TGTGCCAGTGGGACAGGGGTTCAGCCCCAGCATTTT.